The 17 T cell receptor beta chains below come from one sample, sequenced in a study of cytomegalovirus exposure and HLA in healthy donors. The study ran its PCR with 60 Vbeta and 13 Jbeta primers. This table comes from immunoSEQ multiplex PCR, and its TCRdb copy is limited to in-frame clones, with some not included. In the table there are about 130,000 clones, 60% to 75% of which are singletons. The sequenced material came from PBMCs. Receptors originate from a human donor in good health.

The chain links TRBV5-6 to TRBJ2-5; 10 nucleotides match TRBD2. J lost 5 bases, V lost 2 bases, and 9 bases had no gene match. This CDR3 is built from 16 residues. Per germline, CDR1 SGHDT and CDR2 YYEEEE. The CDR3 region is CASSFRTSGGGETQYF. The CDR3 coding sequence is TGTGCCAGCAGCTTCCGGACTAGCGGAGGGGGCGAGACCCAGTACTTC.

The chain recombines TRBV2 with TRBJ2-7, with 8 bases identical to TRBD1. Germline assignment: CDR1 SNHLY and CDR2 FYNNEI. The CDR3 is 13 residues long. Trimming cost V 6 bases and J 0 bases; bases outside gene matches: 1. DNA for the CDR3: TGTGCCAGCAGGGGGACAGGCTCCTACGAGCAGTACTTC. Encoded protein: CASRGTGSYEQYF.

The chain has TRBV6-5 and TRBJ2-7; 7 nucleotides align to TRBD1. In germline, CDR1 is MNHEY, CDR2 SVGAGI. V lost 6 bases to trimming and J lost 0 bases; unmatched junction nucleotides: 8. This CDR3 has 15 amino acids. This CDR3 reads CASRRNRGSSYEQYF. In nucleotides, the CDR3 is TGTGCCAGCAGGAGGAACAGGGGAAGCTCCTACGAGCAGTACTTC.

The chain links TRBV9 to TRBJ2-3; TRBD2 matches at 7 bases. Trimming took 0 bases from V and 5 from J; bases not matched to a gene: 3. Germline V gene data show CDR1 as SGDLS and CDR2 as YYNGEE. This CDR3 is built from 14 residues. CDR3 sequence: CASSVGLAGDTQYF. Here the CDR3 DNA reads TGTGCCAGCAGCGTAGGGTTAGCGGGAGATACGCAGTATTTT.

The chain carries TRBV14 and TRBJ2-5; TRBD1 aligns across 8 bases. From germline, CDR1 is SGHDN and CDR2 FVKESK. This CDR3 region has 15 residues. V trimming: 4 bases; J trimming: 9 bases; junction bases outside the gene matches: 13. This CDR3 reads CASSPRTGSREAQYF. The CDR3 coding sequence is TGTGCCAGCAGCCCTCGGACAGGGAGTAGGGAGGCCCAGTACTTC.

The chain links TRBV5-1 to TRBJ2-3; 8 bases match TRBD1. The J segment lost 10 bases and the V segment lost 0 bases, leaving 4 bases of the junction unmatched. The germline CDR1 and CDR2 sequences are SGHRS and YFSETQ. This CDR3 has 13 amino acids. CDR3 sequence reads: CASSLEGQAAQYF. The DNA of the CDR3 is TGCGCCAGCAGCTTGGAGGGACAGGCCGCGCAGTATTTT.

The V gene is TRBV19, the J gene TRBJ2-7; maybe TRBD2 (5 bases). CDR3 length: 13 amino acids. The germline CDR1 and CDR2 sequences are LNHDA and SQIVND (reference sequence). With 1 base removed from V and 7 bases from J, the gap between germline ends came to 11 bases. CDR3 DNA: TGTGCCAGTAGTATAGCGGGAAATTGGGAGCAGTACTTC. Amino acid sequence: CASSIAGNWEQYF.

This clone was observed a handful of times. The chain is built from TRBV4-1 and TRBJ2-7; the D gene is possibly TRBD2 (6 bases). The CDR3 is 14 residues long. V gave up 3 bases and J gave up 3 bases, with 12 bases separating them. Germline loops: CDR1 MGHRA, CDR2 YSYEKL. The CDR3 loop is CASSHTGDRYEQYF. The CDR3 nucleotides are TGCGCCAGCAGCCATACGGGGGATCGCTACGAGCAGTACTTC.

This clone was seen a few times. At the DNA level, this CDR3 is encoded by other sequences in the same sample as well. V usage is TRBV18 and J usage is TRBJ1-5, with D hard to call. This CDR3 contains 14 residues. Deletions cut 0 bases from V and 2 bases from J, with 5 bases between. CDR1 and CDR2 from the germline V gene are KGHSH and LQKENI. DNA for the CDR3: TGTGCCAGCTCACCACCGAGCGGCAATCAGCCCCAGCATTTT. Translating it yields CASSPPSGNQPQHF.

This clone was counted a few times. The chain couples TRBV9 to TRBJ2-2, with 10 positions matching TRBD2. V lost 4 bases, J lost 9 bases, and 15 bases stayed unmatched. The CDR3 extends over 17 amino acids. Germline V gives CDR1 SGDLS, CDR2 YYNGEE. The CDR3 DNA reads as TGTGCCAGCAGCCTTACTAGAGCGGGAGGGCGCGCGCGGGAGCTGTTTTTT. It encodes CASSLTRAGGRARELFF.

This chain links TRBV7-3 with TRBJ2-3; 16 bases agree with TRBD2. Germline V gene data show CDR1 as SGHTA and CDR2 as FQGTGA. This CDR3 is built from 18 residues. The J segment lost 2 bases and the V segment lost 2 bases, leaving 4 bases of the junction unmatched. The CDR3 loop reads CASSLVGLAGGHTDTQYF. In DNA form, the CDR3 reads TGTGCCAGCAGCTTAGTGGGACTAGCGGGAGGGCACACAGATACGCAGTATTTT.

This clone was found a few times. This chain links TRBV6-6 with TRBJ2-1; 7 nucleotides line up with TRBD1. Trimming removed 6 bases from V and 6 bases from J; junction bases left unmatched: 2. Per germline, CDR1 MNHNY and CDR2 SVGAGI (reference sequence). The CDR3 runs to 12 residues. This CDR3 reads CASRTGVNEQFF. The CDR3 region has the DNA TGTGCCAGCAGAACAGGGGTCAATGAGCAGTTCTTC.

The V gene is TRBV15, the J gene TRBJ2-1; 7 nucleotides match TRBD2. This CDR3 spans 15 amino acids. V gave up 5 bases and J gave up 7 bases; unmatched junction bases: 11. The germline gives CDR1 LNHNV, CDR2 YYDKDF (reference sequence). The CDR3 coding sequence is TGTGCCACCAGCCCAATGGCCGGGGGGTTGAATGAGCAGTTCTTC. The encoded protein is CATSPMAGGLNEQFF.

V is TRBV11-3 and J is TRBJ1-2, with D perhaps matching TRBD1 (5 bases). V shed 7 bases and J shed 8 bases, with 8 bases lying between them. The length of the CDR3 is 10 residues. CDR1 and CDR2 from the germline V gene are SGHNT and YENEEA. CDR3: CASTRGGYTF. In DNA, the CDR3 is TGTGCCAGCACCCGGGGGGGCTACACCTTC.

J is TRBJ2-2 and V is TRBV7-9; a weak D match, TRBD1 (6 bases). V was shortened by 6 bases and J by 4 bases, with 12 bases between the two germline ends. Germline V gene lookup returns CDR1 SEHNR and CDR2 FQNEAQ (reference sequence). This CDR3 is 14 amino acids long. The CDR3 reads CASSTGYATGELFF. The DNA for the CDR3 is TGTGCCAGCAGTACAGGGTATGCCACCGGGGAGCTGTTTTTT.

This sequence joins TRBV20-1 and TRBJ1-1, with a tentative D call TRBD1 (5 bases). Germline V gives CDR1 DFQATT, CDR2 SNEGSKA (reference sequence). There are 11 residues in the CDR3. Trimming took off 6 bases at V and 5 bases at J, with 10 bases between the two ends. The CDR3: CSAPQGTEAFF. The CDR3 nucleotides are TGCAGTGCACCGCAGGGTACTGAAGCTTTCTTT.

CDR3 bases: TGTGCCAGCAGGCTGGGGCCAAGCTATGGCTACACCTTC. As protein: CASRLGPSYGYTF. The chain carries TRBV6-5 and TRBJ1-2; tentative D call: TRBD1 (5 bases). Trimming left V 6 bases short and J 4 bases short, with 12 bases between. The CDR3 is 13 amino acids. Looked up from germline, CDR1 is MNHEY and CDR2 is SVGAGI.